The 10 T cell receptor beta chains given below trace back to one sample, sequenced in a study of blood T cell repertoires in COVID-19. Profiling relied on immunoSEQ multiplex PCR, and the TCRdb table lists in-frame clones only, not all of them. In the table there are some 270,000 clones, around 86% of which are singletons. The sample comprised peripheral blood. These receptor sequences come from a man aged 45-65 years with acute or convalescent COVID-19.

The chain recombines TRBV19 with TRBJ2-7; a weak D match, TRBD1 (5 bases). Germline lookup yields CDR1 LNHDA and CDR2 SQIVND (reference sequence). This CDR3 contains 16 residues. The ends were cut back, 5 bases at V and 2 bases at J, with 19 bases in the middle. CDR3 sequence: CASSPTPGLGTYEQYF. Here the CDR3 DNA reads TGTGCCAGTAGTCCGACCCCAGGGTTGGGCACCTACGAGCAGTACTTC.

The chain has TRBV11-3 and TRBJ2-2; 9 nucleotides agree with TRBD2. CDR1 SGHNT and CDR2 YENEEA come from the germline V gene. The V segment lost 5 bases and the J segment 6 bases; nucleotides outside the gene matches: 16. The CDR3 has 18 residues. CDR3 nucleotides: TGTGCCAGCAGCCCACCCGCGGGAAGCGGGGGGAGGTCCGGGGAGCTGTTTTTT. Amino acids: CASSPPAGSGGRSGELFF.

The chain carries TRBV27 and TRBJ2-2; weak D call: TRBD1 (6 bases). Trimming pared 2 bases from V and 1 base from J, leaving 8 bases between. This CDR3 is 15 amino acids long. The V gene's germline CDR1 is MNHEY and CDR2 SMNVEV (reference sequence). CDR3 DNA sequence: TGTGCCAGCAGTTTAGGGACAATGAACACCGGGGAGCTGTTTTTT. Its translation is CASSLGTMNTGELFF.

The chain is built from TRBV6-5 and TRBJ1-1; unclear D gene. The germline gives CDR1 MNHEY, CDR2 SVGAGI. The CDR3 spans 13 residues. Trimming left V 2 bases short and J 4 bases short, with 8 bases between. The CDR3 nucleotides are TGTGCCAGCAGTTACGAGGGCAGCACTGAAGCTTTCTTT. This codes for CASSYEGSTEAFF.

This clone was picked up a small number of times. The V gene is TRBV18, the J gene TRBJ1-2; no reliable D call. Germline values: CDR1 KGHSH, CDR2 LQKENI. Trimming removed 5 bases from V and 2 bases from J, with 9 bases in between. This CDR3 region has 13 residues. As DNA, the CDR3 is TGTGCCAGCTCATCTCAACAGAACTATGGCTACACCTTC. It specifies CASSSQQNYGYTF.

The chain couples TRBV25-1 to TRBJ1-6; the D gene is possibly TRBD1 (5 bases). The germline CDR1 and CDR2 sequences are MGHDK and SYGVNS. The CDR3 is 16 amino acids. With 1 base removed from V and 3 bases from J, the gap between germline ends came to 10 bases. Here the CDR3 DNA reads TGTGCCAGCAGTGAATTGGGGGGGGACTATAATTCACCCCTCCACTTT. Its translation: CASSELGGDYNSPLHF.

This sequence joins TRBV3-1 (or the pseudogene TRBV3-2) and TRBJ2-7, with 9 bases that match TRBD1. This CDR3 comprises 15 residues. V was clipped by 2 bases and J by 6 bases; unmatched bases: 8. Per germline, CDR1 LGHDT and CDR2 YNNKEL (reference sequence). The CDR3 nucleotides read TGTGCCAGCAGCCAACAGGGACAGGGAGCTCGCGAGCAGTACTTC. Residues: CASSQQGQGAREQYF.

This clone was seen a few times. The rearrangement uses TRBV12-3 or TRBV12-4 and TRBJ1-1; weak D call: TRBD1 (5 bases). The CDR3 has 12 residues. The V end lost 10 bases, the J end lost 1 base, and 10 bases lay between the germline ends. This chain's CDR3 is CAIGTGNTEAFF. CDR3 nucleotides: TGTGCCATTGGAACAGGGAACACTGAAGCTTTCTTT.

The rearrangement uses TRBV6-6 and TRBJ1-4; TRBD1 aligns across 8 bases. The V gene end was trimmed by 4 bases and the J gene end by 0 bases; junction bases not matched to a gene: 4. The CDR3 covers 16 residues. Looked up from germline, CDR1 is MNHNY and CDR2 is SVGAGI (reference sequence). The CDR3 nucleotides read TGTGCCAGCAGTTCCAGACAGGGGACAACTAATGAAAAACTGTTTTTT. Its translation: CASSSRQGTTNEKLFF.

This clone came up a few times. The rearrangement joins TRBV7-8 to TRBJ2-1; 8 bases are shared with TRBD1. Germline V gene lookup returns CDR1 SGHVS and CDR2 FQNEAQ. CDR3 length: 18 amino acids. Losses at the gene ends were 4 bases for V and 6 bases for J; bases not matched to a gene: 17. In DNA, the CDR3 is TGTGCCAGCAGCTCATACAGCGGACAGGGTGGTTATGGCAATGAGCAGTTCTTC. This codes for CASSSYSGQGGYGNEQFF.